This T cell receptor beta chain stems from a study of blood T cell repertoires in COVID-19. Study overall: Sources were T cells, B-cell-depleted T cells, or PBMCs; the material itself was cDNA or gDNA.

Participant reports of clinical history set cohort assignment. Recovery meant two consecutive negative NP/OP PCR tests, professional clearance, or resolved symptoms. The assay was immunoSEQ multiplex PCR, and TCRdb's table has in-frame clones only and misses some. The sample lists about 380,000 clones; 88% were seen once. Germline V lookup: CDR1 LNHDA, CDR2 SQIVND (reference sequence). Trimming cost V 3 bases and J 3 bases; bases outside gene matches: 7. The CDR3 loop spans 15 amino acids. The chain has TRBV19 and TRBJ2-7; 8 nucleotides agree with TRBD1. The sequenced sample was PBMCs or T cells enriched from blood (not recorded which). The sequence derives from a woman aged 18-35 years who had recovered from COVID-19. As DNA, the CDR3 is TGTGCCAGTAGTATGTATGGGACAGGAGACTACGAGCAGTACTTC. Amino acid sequence: CASSMYGTGDYEQYF.